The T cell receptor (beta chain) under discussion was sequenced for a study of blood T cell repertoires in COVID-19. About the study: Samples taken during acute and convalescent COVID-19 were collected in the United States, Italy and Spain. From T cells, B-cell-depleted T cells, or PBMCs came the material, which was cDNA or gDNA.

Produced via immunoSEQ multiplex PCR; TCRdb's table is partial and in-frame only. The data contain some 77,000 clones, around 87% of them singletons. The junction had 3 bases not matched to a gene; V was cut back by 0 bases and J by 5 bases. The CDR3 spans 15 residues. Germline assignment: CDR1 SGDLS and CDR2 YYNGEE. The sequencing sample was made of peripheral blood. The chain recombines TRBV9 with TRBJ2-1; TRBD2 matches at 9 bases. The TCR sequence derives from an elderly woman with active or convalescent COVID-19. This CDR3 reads CASSVGLAANNEQFF. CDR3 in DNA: TGTGCCAGCAGCGTAGGACTAGCGGCCAACAATGAGCAGTTCTTC.